This T cell receptor beta chain derives from a study of OX40 agonist ivuxolimab in advanced cancers. Study details: Every patient in dose escalation had hepatocellular carcinoma, melanoma, renal cell or head and neck cancer. Earlier anti-PD-1, anti-PD-L1 or anti-CTLA-4 therapy was permitted; over 35% had received some. General observations from the study: On average, CD8+ T cells showed a greater number of expanded clones than CD4+. Part of the nonresponder group also had normalized T-cell clonal expansion that was low.

Trimming took off 3 bases at V and 5 bases at J, with 13 bases between the two ends. Germline loops: CDR1 SGHNT, CDR2 YENEEA. This CDR3 spans 14 amino acids. A word on this clone: Its antigen is unidentified.

Clones were sequenced by immunoSEQ multiplex PCR, and TCRdb holds only the in-frame ones, with some missing. The sample records around 72,000 clones, roughly nine tenths being singletons. The TCR comes from an adult with an advanced solid tumor such as melanoma, head and neck, liver or kidney cancer. V usage is TRBV11-3 and J usage is TRBJ2-5; D is possibly TRBD1 or TRBD2 (5 bases each). Sequenced material: CD4+ or CD8+ T cells sorted from blood, taken in a trial of the OX40 agonist ivuxolimab. Here the CDR3 reads CASSLGRSGETQYF. In DNA, the CDR3 is TGTGCCAGCAGCTTGGGACGGTCGGGGGAGACCCAGTACTTC.